This T cell receptor beta chain was recovered during a study of cytomegalovirus exposure and HLA in healthy donors. Study summary: T cells numbering some 170 million yielded more than 100 million unique TCR beta sequences in an earlier analysis.

The study sampled nominally healthy donors, though unrecorded immune exposures were likely. General study findings and limits: Accurate predictions that matched the HLA-A and HLA-B alleles of most subjects were reportedly made from TCR beta sequences.

The CDR3 extends over 16 amino acids. Germline V gives CDR1 LNHNV, CDR2 YYDKDF (reference sequence). With 5 bases clipped from V and 3 bases from J, the junction kept 11 bases outside the gene matches. PCR primers comprised 60 Vbeta and 13 Jbeta primers. As handled by the study authors: In a later analysis, tens of millions of unique TCR beta chains included roughly 11 million shared by two or more donors. Sequencing was performed with immunoSEQ multiplex PCR; in TCRdb, only in-frame clones are kept and a portion is missing. V, J and clone size are those of that table, while D and trimming were read from the DNA. The top ten clones hold about 2% of a sample with 95,000 to 150,000 clones, roughly 80% of them seen once. Details on this clone: Its cognate antigen is unknown.

Sequenced input: PBMCs. The sequence came from a man under 40 in good health and CMV-seronegative. This chain links TRBV15 with TRBJ2-3; 7 bases are shared with TRBD2. The CDR3 sequence is CATSAIRGGGTDTQYF. The CDR3 coding sequence is TGTGCCACCAGCGCGATCCGCGGGGGAGGAACAGATACGCAGTATTTT.